This TCR beta chain was recorded in a study of blood T cell repertoires in COVID-19. About the research overall: Researchers got acute and convalescent COVID-19 samples from the United States, Italy and Spain. T cells, B-cell-depleted T cells, or PBMCs provided the cDNA or gDNA that served as material.

Sequencing used immunoSEQ multiplex PCR; TCRdb keeps in-frame clones, though not all of them. The top ten hold about 11% of the sample, which has about 270,000 clones, 80% to 90% seen once. V gave up 2 bases and J gave up 10 bases, with 11 bases separating them. The CDR3 extends over 11 amino acids. Germline values: CDR1 SQVTM, CDR2 ANQGSEA. This clone was seen more than once but under ten times. The TCR was taken from a woman between 65 and 79 years old with acute or convalescent COVID-19. Sequencing used peripheral blood. The chain uses TRBV29-1 and TRBJ1-1, with D uncertain. Written as DNA, the CDR3 is TGCAGCGTTGAATCGGGGATGAGAGCTTTCTTT. It encodes CSVESGMRAFF.